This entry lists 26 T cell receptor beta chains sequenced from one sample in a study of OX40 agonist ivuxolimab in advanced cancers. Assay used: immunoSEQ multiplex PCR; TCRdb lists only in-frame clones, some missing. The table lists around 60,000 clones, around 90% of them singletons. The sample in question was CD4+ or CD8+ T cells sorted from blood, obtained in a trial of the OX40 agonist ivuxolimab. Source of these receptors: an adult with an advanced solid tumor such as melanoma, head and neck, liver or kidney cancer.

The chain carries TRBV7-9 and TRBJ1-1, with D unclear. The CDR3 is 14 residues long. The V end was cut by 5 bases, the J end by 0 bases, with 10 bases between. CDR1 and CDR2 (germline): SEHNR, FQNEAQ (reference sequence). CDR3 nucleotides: TGTGCCAGCAGCCCAGGACGGATGAACACTGAAGCTTTCTTT. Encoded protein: CASSPGRMNTEAFF.

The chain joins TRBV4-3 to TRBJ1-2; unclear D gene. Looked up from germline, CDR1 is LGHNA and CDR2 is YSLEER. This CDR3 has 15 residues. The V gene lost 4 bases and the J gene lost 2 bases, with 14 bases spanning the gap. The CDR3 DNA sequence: TGCGCCAGCAGCCCAGGTTTAGGGAAGAACTATGGCTACACCTTC. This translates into CASSPGLGKNYGYTF.

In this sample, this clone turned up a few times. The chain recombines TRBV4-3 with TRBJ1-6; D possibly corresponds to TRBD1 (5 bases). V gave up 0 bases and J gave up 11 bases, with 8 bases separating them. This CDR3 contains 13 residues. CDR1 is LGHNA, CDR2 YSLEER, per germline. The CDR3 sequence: CASSQDQGTPLHF. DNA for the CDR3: TGCGCCAGCAGCCAAGATCAGGGAACACCCCTCCACTTT.

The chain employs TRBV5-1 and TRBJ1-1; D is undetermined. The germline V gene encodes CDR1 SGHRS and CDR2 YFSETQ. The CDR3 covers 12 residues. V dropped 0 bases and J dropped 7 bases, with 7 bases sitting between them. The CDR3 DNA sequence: TGCGCCAGCAGCTTGGACTCAAGTGAAGCTTTCTTT. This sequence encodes CASSLDSSEAFF.

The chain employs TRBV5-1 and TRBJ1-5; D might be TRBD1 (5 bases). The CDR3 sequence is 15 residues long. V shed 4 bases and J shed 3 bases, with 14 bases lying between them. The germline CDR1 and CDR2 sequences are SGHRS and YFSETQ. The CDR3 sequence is CASSISGTVNQPQHF. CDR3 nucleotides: TGCGCCAGCAGCATCTCCGGGACCGTCAATCAGCCCCAGCATTTT.

CDR3 sequence reads: CASRSESRLNTEAFF. In DNA, the CDR3 is TGCGCCAGCAGGTCTGAAAGTAGATTAAACACTGAAGCTTTCTTT. The V call is TRBV10-1, the J call TRBJ1-1; D unclear. This CDR3 has 15 residues. The V and J ends lost 6 bases and 2 bases respectively, with 16 bases between them. Germline loops: CDR1 WNHNN, CDR2 SYGVQD (reference sequence).

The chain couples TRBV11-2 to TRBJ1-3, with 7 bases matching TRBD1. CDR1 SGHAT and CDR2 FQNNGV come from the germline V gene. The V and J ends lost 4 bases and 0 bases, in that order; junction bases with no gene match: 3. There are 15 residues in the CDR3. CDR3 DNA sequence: TGTGCCAGCAGCTCAACAGGGGACTCTGGAAACACCATATATTTT. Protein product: CASSSTGDSGNTIYF.

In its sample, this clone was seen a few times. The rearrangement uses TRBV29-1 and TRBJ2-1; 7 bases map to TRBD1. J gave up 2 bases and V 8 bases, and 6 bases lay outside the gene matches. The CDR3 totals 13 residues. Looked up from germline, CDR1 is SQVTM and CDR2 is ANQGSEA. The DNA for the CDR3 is TGCAGCTGCTCCGGGACAGCCTACAATGAGCAGTTCTTC. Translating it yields CSCSGTAYNEQFF.

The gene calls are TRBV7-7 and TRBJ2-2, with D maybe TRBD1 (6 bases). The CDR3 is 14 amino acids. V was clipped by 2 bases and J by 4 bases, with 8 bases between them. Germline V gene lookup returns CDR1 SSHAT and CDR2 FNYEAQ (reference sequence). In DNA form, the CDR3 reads TGTGCCAGCAGCTTAACAGGGAGCACCGGGGAGCTGTTTTTT. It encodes CASSLTGSTGELFF.

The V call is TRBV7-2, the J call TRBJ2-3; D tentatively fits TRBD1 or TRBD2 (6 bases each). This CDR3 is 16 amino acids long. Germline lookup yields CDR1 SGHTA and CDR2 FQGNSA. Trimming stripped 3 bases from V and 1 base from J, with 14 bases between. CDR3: CASSFGTPGGTDTQYF. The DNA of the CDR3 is TGTGCCAGCAGCTTCGGGACACCGGGGGGCACAGATACGCAGTATTTT.

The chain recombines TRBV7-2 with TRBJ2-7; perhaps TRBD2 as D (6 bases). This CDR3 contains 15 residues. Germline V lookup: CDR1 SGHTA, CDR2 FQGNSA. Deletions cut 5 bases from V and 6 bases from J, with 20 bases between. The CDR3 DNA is TGTGCCAGCAGCCCATCCCAACGGGGGTTCTCCGAGCAGTACTTC. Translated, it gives CASSPSQRGFSEQYF.

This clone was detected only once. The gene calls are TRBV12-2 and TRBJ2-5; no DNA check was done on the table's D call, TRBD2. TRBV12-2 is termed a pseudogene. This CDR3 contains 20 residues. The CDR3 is CASRSRAGLAGGPGQETQYF. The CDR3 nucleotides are TGTGCAAGTCGCTCAAGGGCGGGACTAGCGGGAGGGCCGGGGCAAGAGACCCAGTACTTC.

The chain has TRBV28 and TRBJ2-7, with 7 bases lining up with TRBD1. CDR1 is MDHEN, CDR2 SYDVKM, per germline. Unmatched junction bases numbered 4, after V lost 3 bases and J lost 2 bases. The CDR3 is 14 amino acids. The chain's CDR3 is CASSFSDRAYEQYF. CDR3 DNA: TGTGCCAGCAGTTTTTCTGACAGGGCCTACGAGCAGTACTTC.

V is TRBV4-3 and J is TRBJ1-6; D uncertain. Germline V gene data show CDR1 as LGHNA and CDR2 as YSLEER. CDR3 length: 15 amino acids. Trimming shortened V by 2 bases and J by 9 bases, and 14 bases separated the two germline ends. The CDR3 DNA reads TGCGCCAGCAGCCAATCCGGGCCGAATCTTTCACCCCTCCACTTT. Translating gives CASSQSGPNLSPLHF.

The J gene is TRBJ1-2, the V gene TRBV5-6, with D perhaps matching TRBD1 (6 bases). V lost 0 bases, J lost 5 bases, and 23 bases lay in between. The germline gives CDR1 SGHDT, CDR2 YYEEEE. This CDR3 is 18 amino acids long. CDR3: CASSLDVARDMSLYGYTF. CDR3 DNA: TGTGCCAGCAGCTTGGACGTGGCGCGGGACATGAGTTTATATGGCTACACCTTC.

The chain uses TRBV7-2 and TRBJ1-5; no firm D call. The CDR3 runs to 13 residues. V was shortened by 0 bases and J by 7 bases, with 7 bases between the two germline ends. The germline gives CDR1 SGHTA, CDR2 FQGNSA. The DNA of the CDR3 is TGTGCCAGCAGCTTAGCGCATGACCAGCCCCAGCATTTT. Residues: CASSLAHDQPQHF.

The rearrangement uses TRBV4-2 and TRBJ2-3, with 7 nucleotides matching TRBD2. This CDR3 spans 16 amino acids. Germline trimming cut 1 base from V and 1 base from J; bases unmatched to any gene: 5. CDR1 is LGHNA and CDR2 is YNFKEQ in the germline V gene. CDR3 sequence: CASSQGGLAGTDTQYF. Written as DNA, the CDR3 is TGTGCCAGCAGCCAAGGAGGGCTAGCGGGCACAGATACGCAGTATTTT.

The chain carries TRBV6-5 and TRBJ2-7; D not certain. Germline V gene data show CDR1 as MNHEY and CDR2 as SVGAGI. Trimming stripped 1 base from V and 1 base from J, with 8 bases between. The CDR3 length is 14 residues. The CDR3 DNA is TGTGCCAGCAGTTACTACCCCACATCCTACGAGCAGTACTTC. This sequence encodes CASSYYPTSYEQYF.

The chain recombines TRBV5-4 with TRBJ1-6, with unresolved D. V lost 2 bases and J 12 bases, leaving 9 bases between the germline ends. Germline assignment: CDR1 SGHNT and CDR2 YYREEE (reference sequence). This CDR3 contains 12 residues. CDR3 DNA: TGTGCCAGCAGCTTTAATGATTTACCCCTCCACTTT. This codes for CASSFNDLPLHF.

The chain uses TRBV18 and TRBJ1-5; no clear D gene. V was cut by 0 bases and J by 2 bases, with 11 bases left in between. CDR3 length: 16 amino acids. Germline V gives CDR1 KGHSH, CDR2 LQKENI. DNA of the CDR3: TGTGCCAGCTCACCACCTGAGGGCTCGGGCAATCAGCCCCAGCATTTT. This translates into CASSPPEGSGNQPQHF.

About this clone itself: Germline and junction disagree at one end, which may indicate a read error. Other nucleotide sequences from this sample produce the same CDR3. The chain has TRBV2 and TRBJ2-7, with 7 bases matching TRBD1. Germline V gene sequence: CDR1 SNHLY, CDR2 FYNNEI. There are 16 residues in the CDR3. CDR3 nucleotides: TGTGCCAGCAGGGAAGACAGGGTCCGGTTTTCTGGGGAGCAGTACTTC. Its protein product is CASREDRVRFSGEQYF.

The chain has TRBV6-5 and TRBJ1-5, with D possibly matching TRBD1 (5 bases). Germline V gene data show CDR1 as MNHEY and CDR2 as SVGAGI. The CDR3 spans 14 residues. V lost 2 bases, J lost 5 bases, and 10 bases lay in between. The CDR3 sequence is CASSYQGGDQPQHF. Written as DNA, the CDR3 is TGTGCCAGCAGTTACCAGGGAGGGGATCAGCCCCAGCATTTT.

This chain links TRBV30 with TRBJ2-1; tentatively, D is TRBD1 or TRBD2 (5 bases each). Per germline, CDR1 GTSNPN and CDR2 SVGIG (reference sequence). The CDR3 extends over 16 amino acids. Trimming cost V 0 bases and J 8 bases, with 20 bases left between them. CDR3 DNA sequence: TGTGCCTGGAGTGTCCCCAACTTGGGACCGATGGATGAGCAGTTCTTC. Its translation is CAWSVPNLGPMDEQFF.

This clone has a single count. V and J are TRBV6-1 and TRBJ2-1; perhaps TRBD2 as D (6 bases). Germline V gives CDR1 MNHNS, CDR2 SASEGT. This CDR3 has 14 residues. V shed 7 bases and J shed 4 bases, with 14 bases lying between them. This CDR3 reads CASTPGLFYNEQFF. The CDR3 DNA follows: TGTGCCAGCACGCCGGGACTCTTTTACAATGAGCAGTTCTTC.

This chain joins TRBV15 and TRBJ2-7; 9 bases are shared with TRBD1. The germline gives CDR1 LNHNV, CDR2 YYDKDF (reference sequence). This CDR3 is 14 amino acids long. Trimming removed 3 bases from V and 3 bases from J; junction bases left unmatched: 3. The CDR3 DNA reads TGTGCCACCAGCAGGCAGACAGGGGGCTACGAGCAGTACTTC. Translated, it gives CATSRQTGGYEQYF.

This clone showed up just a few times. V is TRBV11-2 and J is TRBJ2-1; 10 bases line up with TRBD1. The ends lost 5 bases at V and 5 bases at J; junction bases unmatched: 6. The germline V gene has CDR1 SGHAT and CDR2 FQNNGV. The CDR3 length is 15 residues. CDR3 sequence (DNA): TGTGCCAGCAGCATTCGGGGGACAGGGGACAATGAGCAGTTCTTC. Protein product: CASSIRGTGDNEQFF.